One and the same sample provided the 15 T cell receptor beta chains below, sequenced in a study of blood T cell repertoires in COVID-19. Profiled with immunoSEQ multiplex PCR; TCRdb holds only in-frame clones, not every one. The data show 250,000 to 350,000 clones, about 89% seen once. Input material: peripheral blood. The receptors were sampled from a man aged 30 to 39 with acute or convalescent COVID-19.

This chain links TRBV18 with TRBJ1-4, with TRBD1 matching over 8 bases. V lost 6 bases to trimming and J lost 4 bases; unmatched junction nucleotides: 7. Germline V gene sequence: CDR1 KGHSH, CDR2 LQKENI. The CDR3 runs to 15 residues. The CDR3 DNA sequence: TGTGCCAGCTCCCCCGGACAGGGAGGTAATGAAAAACTGTTTTTT. It translates to CASSPGQGGNEKLFF.

The chain carries TRBV9 and TRBJ2-5, with a possible D match to TRBD2 (6 bases). V gave up 4 bases and J gave up 5 bases, with 18 bases separating them. The CDR3 is made up of 15 amino acids. Germline assignment: CDR1 SGDLS and CDR2 YYNGEE. The CDR3 region is CASSPRQLAQETQYF. CDR3 nucleotides: TGTGCCAGCAGCCCGAGGCAACTAGCCCAGGAGACCCAGTACTTC.

V usage is TRBV6-5 and J usage is TRBJ1-6, with TRBD1 as a possible D gene (6 bases). V was trimmed by 7 bases and J by 5 bases, leaving 15 bases between them. Germline V gene data show CDR1 as MNHEY and CDR2 as SVGAGI. The CDR3 is made up of 15 amino acids. The CDR3 DNA follows: TGTGCCAGCAAAAAACAGGGTTCCGATAATTCACCCCTCCACTTT. Its translation is CASKKQGSDNSPLHF.

This chain connects TRBV19 to TRBJ1-1; D is perhaps TRBD1 (5 bases). V lost 11 bases to trimming and J lost 7 bases, with 11 bases between them. CDR1 LNHDA and CDR2 SQIVND come from the germline V gene (reference sequence). CDR3 size: 10 residues. The CDR3 nucleotides read TGTGCCCATAGGGGCGGTGAAGCTTTCTTT. It codes for CAHRGGEAFF.

The count of this clone is one. In nucleotides, the CDR3 is TGCAGTGCTGTATGGGGCTCTGCCTTTTTCTTC. Its translation: CSAVWGSAFFF. The J gene is TRBJ2-1, the V gene TRBV20-1; TRBD1 is a possible D gene (5 bases). Germline V gene sequence: CDR1 DFQATT, CDR2 SNEGSKA (reference sequence). This CDR3 has 11 residues. V lost 5 bases and J 16 bases, leaving 18 bases between the germline ends.

This sequence joins TRBV5-1 and TRBJ2-1; 10 bases map to TRBD2. V was pared by 4 bases and J by 2 bases, with 15 bases of the junction left unmatched. This CDR3 has 19 residues. Germline CDR1 SGHRS, CDR2 YFSETQ. In nucleotides, the CDR3 is TGCGCCAGCAGCCCATCGGGACTAGCGCCCGGCAGGACCTACAATGAGCAGTTCTTC. This codes for CASSPSGLAPGRTYNEQFF.

V and J are TRBV5-1 and TRBJ2-3; 7 bases are shared with TRBD2. The junction had 12 bases not matched to a gene; V was cut back by 4 bases and J by 4 bases. The CDR3 is 16 amino acids. The germline V gene encodes CDR1 SGHRS and CDR2 YFSETQ. CDR3 DNA: TGCGCCAGCAGCCTCCTTGATAGCGGGCCCTCAGATACGCAGTATTTT. This encodes CASSLLDSGPSDTQYF.

This clone occurred a few times. This chain links TRBV5-4 with TRBJ1-2; D remains ambiguous. The germline V gene has CDR1 SGHNT and CDR2 YYREEE (reference sequence). V was shortened by 3 bases and J by 6 bases, with 24 bases between the two germline ends. The CDR3 runs 17 residues. The CDR3 reads CASSSRFGDRGFNGYTF. As DNA, the CDR3 is TGTGCCAGCAGCTCGAGATTTGGGGATCGGGGTTTTAATGGCTACACCTTC.

This clone was found once. The chain carries TRBV9 and TRBJ2-7, with D possibly matching TRBD1 (5 bases). Per germline, CDR1 SGDLS and CDR2 YYNGEE. The CDR3 extends over 15 amino acids. The V gene lost 0 bases and the J gene lost 0 bases, with 10 bases spanning the gap. Here the CDR3 reads CASSVGHRSSYEQYF. CDR3 sequence (DNA): TGTGCCAGCAGCGTAGGACACAGGAGCTCCTACGAGCAGTACTTC.

The CDR3 nucleotides are TGTGCCACCAGTGAACCCGGAGCAGTGGCGGGAGGGTTCAATGAGCAGTTCTTC. The encoded protein is CATSEPGAVAGGFNEQFF. The chain joins TRBV24-1 to TRBJ2-1; 9 bases agree with TRBD2. V gave up 4 bases and J gave up 6 bases; unmatched junction bases: 15. Germline CDR1 is KGHDR and CDR2 is SFDVKD. The CDR3 extends over 18 amino acids.

V is TRBV30 and J is TRBJ1-2, with D unclear. CDR1 GTSNPN and CDR2 SVGIG come from the germline V gene (reference sequence). Trimming removed 4 bases at V and 7 bases at J, with 19 bases between. This CDR3 spans 14 amino acids. The chain's CDR3 is CAWILTSQGGGYTF. CDR3 sequence (DNA): TGTGCCTGGATCTTAACTAGCCAAGGTGGTGGCTACACCTTC.

This clone was seen more than once but under ten times. The V call is TRBV3-1 (or the pseudogene TRBV3-2), the J call TRBJ1-1, with D possibly being TRBD1 (5 bases). This CDR3 spans 13 amino acids. Between the trimmed V and J ends, which lost 5 bases and 5 bases, there was a span of 12 bases. Germline V CDR1 and CDR2: LGHDT, YNNKEL (reference sequence). The CDR3 protein is CASSYSYRTEAFF. In DNA form, the CDR3 reads TGTGCCAGCAGCTATAGTTACAGGACTGAAGCTTTCTTT.

This clone was recorded a few times. The rearrangement uses TRBV12-3 or TRBV12-4 and TRBJ1-1, with D maybe TRBD1 (6 bases). V was trimmed by 6 bases and J by 1 base, leaving 9 bases between them. The CDR3 covers 13 residues. The CDR3 here is CASRQQGNTEAFF. CDR3 bases: TGTGCCAGCAGGCAACAGGGGAACACTGAAGCTTTCTTT.

The chain recombines TRBV19 with TRBJ1-2; 8 nucleotides agree with TRBD1. V shed 5 bases and J 4 bases; nucleotides not matched to a gene: 6. Germline CDR1 LNHDA, CDR2 SQIVND (reference sequence). The CDR3 consists of 14 residues. The CDR3 is CASSGDRIFYGYTF. The CDR3 DNA follows: TGTGCCAGTAGTGGGGACAGGATCTTCTATGGCTACACCTTC.

This sequence joins TRBV4-2 and TRBJ2-5; D is undetermined. There are 14 residues in the CDR3. Germline-derived CDR1 and CDR2 are LGHNA and YNFKEQ. Trimming removed 1 base at V and 4 bases at J, with 10 bases between. CDR3: CASSQGGSPETQYF. CDR3 coding DNA: TGTGCCAGCAGCCAAGGTGGCTCCCCAGAGACCCAGTACTTC.